This TCR beta chain was identified during a study of high-grade serous ovarian cancer treatment subgroups. Tumor tissue was taken before any definitive surgery or chemotherapy was given. V trimming: 4 bases; J trimming: 7 bases; junction bases outside the gene matches: 7. There are 15 residues in the CDR3. CDR1 is SGHNT and CDR2 is YENEEA in the germline V gene. This clone appeared once. Assay used: immunoSEQ multiplex PCR; TCRdb lists only in-frame clones, some missing. The data contain about 36,000 clones, roughly 83% of them singletons. The V call is TRBV11-3, the J call TRBJ1-6, with TRBD1 matching over 7 bases. Sequenced: tumor tissue. The receptor comes from a human donor with high-grade serous ovarian cancer. The CDR3 reads CASSSGGQSNSPLHF. CDR3 in DNA: TGTGCCAGCAGCTCAGGGGGACAATCGAATTCACCCCTCCACTTT. Combining the CDR3 with reference TRBV11-3 and TRBJ1-6 gives the whole variable domain EAGVVQSPRYKIIEKKQPVAFWCNPISGHNTLYWYLQNLGQGPELLIRYENEEAVDDSQLPKDRFSAERLKGVDSTLKIQPAELGDSAVYLCASSSGGQSNSPLHFGNGTRLTVT.